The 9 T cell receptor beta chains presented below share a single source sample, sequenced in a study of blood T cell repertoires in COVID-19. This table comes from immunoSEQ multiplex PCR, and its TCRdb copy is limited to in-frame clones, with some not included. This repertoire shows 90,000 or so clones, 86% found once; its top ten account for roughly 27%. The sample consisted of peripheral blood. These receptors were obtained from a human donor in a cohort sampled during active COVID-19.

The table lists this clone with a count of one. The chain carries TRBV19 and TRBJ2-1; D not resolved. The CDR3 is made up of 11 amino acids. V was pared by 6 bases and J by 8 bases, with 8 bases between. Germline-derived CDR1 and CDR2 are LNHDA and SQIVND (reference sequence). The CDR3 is CASSQEYEQFF. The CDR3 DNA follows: TGTGCCAGTAGCCAAGAGTATGAGCAGTTCTTC.

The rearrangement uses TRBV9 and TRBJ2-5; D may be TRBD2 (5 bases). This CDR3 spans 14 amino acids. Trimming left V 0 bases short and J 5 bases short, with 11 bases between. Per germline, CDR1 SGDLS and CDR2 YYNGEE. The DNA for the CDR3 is TGTGCCAGCAGCGTAGAATCTAGAGGGGAGACCCAGTACTTC. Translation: CASSVESRGETQYF.

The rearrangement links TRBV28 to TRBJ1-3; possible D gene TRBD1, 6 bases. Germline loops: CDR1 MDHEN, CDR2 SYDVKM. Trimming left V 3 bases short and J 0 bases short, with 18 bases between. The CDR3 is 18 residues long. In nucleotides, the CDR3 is TGTGCCAGCAGTTTGGCCGCGGGCAGGGGTAACTCTGGAAACACCATATATTTT. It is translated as CASSLAAGRGNSGNTIYF.

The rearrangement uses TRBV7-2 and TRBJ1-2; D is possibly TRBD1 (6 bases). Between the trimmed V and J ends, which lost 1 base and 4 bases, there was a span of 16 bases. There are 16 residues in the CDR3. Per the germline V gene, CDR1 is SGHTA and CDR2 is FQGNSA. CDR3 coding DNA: TGTGCCAGCAGCTTAGGGGGAGGGGGTACGGGCTATGGCTACACCTTC. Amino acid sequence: CASSLGGGGTGYGYTF.

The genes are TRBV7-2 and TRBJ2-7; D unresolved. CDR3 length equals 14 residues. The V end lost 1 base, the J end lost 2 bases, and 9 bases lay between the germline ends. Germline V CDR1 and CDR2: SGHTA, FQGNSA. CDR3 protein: CASSLVPDTYEQYF. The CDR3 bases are TGTGCCAGCAGCTTAGTACCAGATACCTACGAGCAGTACTTC.

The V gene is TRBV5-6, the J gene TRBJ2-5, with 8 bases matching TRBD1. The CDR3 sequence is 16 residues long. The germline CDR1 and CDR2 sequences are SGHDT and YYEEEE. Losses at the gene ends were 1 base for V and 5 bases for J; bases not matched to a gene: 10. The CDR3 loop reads CASSLSNGQGLETQYF. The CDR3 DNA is TGTGCCAGCAGCTTGTCTAACGGACAGGGTTTGGAGACCCAGTACTTC.

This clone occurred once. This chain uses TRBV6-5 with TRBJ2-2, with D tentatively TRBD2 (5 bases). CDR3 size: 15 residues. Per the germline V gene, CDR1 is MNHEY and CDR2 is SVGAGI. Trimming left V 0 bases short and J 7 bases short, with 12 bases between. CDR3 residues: CASSYSGRGIGELFF. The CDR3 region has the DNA TGTGCCAGCAGTTACTCGGGGAGAGGGATCGGGGAGCTGTTTTTT.

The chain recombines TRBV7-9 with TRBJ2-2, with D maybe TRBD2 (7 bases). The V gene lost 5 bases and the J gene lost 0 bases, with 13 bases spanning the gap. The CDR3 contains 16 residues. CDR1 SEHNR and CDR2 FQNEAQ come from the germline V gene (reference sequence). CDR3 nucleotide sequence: TGTGCCAGCAGCCCACCCGGGGGGCCGAACACCGGGGAGCTGTTTTTT. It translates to CASSPPGGPNTGELFF.

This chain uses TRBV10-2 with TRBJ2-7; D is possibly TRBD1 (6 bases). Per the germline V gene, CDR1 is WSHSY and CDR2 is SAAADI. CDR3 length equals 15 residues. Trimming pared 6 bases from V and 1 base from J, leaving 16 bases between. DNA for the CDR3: TGCGCCAGCAGCCCAGGGGCCTTGAGTTCCTACGAGCAGTACTTC. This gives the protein CASSPGALSSYEQYF.